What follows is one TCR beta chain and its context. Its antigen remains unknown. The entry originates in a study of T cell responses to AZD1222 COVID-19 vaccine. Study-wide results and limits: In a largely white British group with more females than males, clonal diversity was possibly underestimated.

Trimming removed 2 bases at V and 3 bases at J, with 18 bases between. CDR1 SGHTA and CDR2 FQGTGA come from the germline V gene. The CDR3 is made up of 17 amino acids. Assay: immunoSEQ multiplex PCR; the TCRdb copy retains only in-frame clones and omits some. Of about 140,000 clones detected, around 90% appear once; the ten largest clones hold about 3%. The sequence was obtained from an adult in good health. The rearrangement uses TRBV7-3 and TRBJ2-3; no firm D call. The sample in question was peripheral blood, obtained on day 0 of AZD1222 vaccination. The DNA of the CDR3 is TGTGCCAGCAGCTTATCTGGAACGCCGAAGTTGACAGATACGCAGTATTTT. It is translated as CASSLSGTPKLTDTQYF.